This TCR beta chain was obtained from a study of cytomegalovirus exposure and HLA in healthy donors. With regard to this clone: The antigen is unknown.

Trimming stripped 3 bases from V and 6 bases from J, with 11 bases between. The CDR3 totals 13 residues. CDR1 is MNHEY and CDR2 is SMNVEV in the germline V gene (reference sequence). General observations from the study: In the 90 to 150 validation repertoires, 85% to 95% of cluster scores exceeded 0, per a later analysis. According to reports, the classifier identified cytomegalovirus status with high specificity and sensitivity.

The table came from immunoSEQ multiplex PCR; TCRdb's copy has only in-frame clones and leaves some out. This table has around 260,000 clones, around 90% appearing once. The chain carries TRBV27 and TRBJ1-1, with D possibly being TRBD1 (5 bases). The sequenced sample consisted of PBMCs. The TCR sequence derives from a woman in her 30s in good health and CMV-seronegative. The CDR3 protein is CASSFGGTAEAFF. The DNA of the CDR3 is TGTGCCAGCAGTTTCGGGGGGACTGCTGAAGCTTTCTTT.